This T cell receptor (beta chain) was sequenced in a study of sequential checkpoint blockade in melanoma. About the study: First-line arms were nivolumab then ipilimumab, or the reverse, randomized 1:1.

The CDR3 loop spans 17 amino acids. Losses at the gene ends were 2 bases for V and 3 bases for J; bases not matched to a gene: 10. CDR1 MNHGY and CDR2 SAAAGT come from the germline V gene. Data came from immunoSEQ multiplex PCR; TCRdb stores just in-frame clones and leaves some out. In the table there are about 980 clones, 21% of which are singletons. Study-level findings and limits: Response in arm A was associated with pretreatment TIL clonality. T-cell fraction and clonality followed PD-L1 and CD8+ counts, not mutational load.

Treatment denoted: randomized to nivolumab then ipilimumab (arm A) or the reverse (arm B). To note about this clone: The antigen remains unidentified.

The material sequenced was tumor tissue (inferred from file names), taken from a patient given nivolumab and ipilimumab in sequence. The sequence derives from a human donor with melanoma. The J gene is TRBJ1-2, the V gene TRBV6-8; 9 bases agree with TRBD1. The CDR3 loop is CASSYGGQGVDHYGYTF. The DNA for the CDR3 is TGTGCCAGCAGTTACGGGGGACAGGGAGTGGACCACTATGGCTACACCTTC.